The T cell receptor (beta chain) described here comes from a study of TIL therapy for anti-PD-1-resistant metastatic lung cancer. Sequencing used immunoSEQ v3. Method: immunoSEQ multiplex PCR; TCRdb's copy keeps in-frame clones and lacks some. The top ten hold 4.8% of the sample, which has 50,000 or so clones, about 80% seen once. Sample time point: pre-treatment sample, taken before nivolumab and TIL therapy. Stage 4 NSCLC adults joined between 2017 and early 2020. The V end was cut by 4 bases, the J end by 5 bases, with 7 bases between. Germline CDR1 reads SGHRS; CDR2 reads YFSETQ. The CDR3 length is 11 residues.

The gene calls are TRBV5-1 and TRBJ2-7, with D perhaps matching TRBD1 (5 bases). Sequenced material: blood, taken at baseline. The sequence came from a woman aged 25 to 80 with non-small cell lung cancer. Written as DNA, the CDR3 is TGCGCCAGCAGCCAGGGTAACGAGCAGTACTTC. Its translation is CASSQGNEQYF.